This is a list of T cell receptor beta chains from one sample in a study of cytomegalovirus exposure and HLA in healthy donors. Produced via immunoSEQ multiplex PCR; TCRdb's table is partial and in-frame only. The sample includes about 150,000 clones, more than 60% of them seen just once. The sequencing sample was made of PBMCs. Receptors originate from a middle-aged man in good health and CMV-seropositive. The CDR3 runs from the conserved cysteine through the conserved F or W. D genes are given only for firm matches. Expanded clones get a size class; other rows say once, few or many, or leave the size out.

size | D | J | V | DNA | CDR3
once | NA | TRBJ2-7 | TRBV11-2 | TGTGCCAGCAGTTTATGGCACGAGCAGTACTTC | CASSLWHEQYF
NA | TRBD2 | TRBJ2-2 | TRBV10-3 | TGTGCCATCAGTCCGGGACTAGCGGGAGGGGAGCTGTTTTTT | CAISPGLAGGELFF
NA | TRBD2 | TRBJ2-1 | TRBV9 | TGTGCCAGCAGCGGAGGACTAGCGGCGTACAATGAGCAGTTCTTC | CASSGGLAAYNEQFF
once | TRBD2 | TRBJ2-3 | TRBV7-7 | TGTGCCAGCAGCTTAGGGGGCGGGAGCTTCACAGATACGCAGTATTTT | CASSLGGGSFTDTQYF
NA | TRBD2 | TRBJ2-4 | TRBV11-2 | TGTGCCAGCAGCCGTTGGGAGGGCATTCAGTACTTC | CASSRWEGIQYF
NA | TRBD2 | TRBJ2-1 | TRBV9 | TGTGCCAGCAGCCCAACGGGAGGCCACCATGACTACAATGAGCAGTTCTTC | CASSPTGGHHDYNEQFF
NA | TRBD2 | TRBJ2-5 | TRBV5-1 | TGCGCCAGCAGCTTAGCGGGAGGGCCGGGAGAGACCCAGTACTTC | CASSLAGGPGETQYF
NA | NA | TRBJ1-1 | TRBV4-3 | TGCGCCAGCAGCCCTAACCGATGGGGGGACACTGAAGCTTTCTTT | CASSPNRWGDTEAFF
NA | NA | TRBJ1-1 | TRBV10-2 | TGCGCCAGCAGTACGGCAGGTTACACTGAAGCTTTCTTT | CASSTAGYTEAFF
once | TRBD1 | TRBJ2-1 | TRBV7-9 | TGTGCCAGCAGCCGACAGGACAGGGGCCTTTACAATGAGCAGTTCTTC | CASSRQDRGLYNEQFF
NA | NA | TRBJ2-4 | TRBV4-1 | TGCGCCAGCAGCCTAACTGCTAGCGGACTAGGGGGGCTAGACAAAAACAGTCAGTACTTC | CASSLTASGLGGLDKNSQYF
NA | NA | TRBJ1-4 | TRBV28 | TGTGCCAGCACTGCACTTAGGGGAAAACTGTTTTTT | CASTALRGKLFF
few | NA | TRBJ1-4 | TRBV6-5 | TGTGCCAGCAGTTACTCGTACAGGGAGGAAAAACTGTTTTTT | CASSYSYREEKLFF
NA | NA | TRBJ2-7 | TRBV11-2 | TGTGCCAGCAGCTCGAGGACAGTACTCCAGTACTTC | CASSSRTVLQYF
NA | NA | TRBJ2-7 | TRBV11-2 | TGTGCCAGCAGCCCTTACGAGGCCGACTACGAGCAGTACTTC | CASSPYEADYEQYF
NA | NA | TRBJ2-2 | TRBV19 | TGTGCCAGTATTGGAGGGATGGTTAGGACCGGGGAGCTGTTTTTT | CASIGGMVRTGELFF
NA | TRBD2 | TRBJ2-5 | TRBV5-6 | TGTGCCAGCAGCTTGAGGTTGACTAGCGGGAAGCAAGAGACCCAGTACTTC | CASSLRLTSGKQETQYF
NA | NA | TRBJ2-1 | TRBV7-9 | TGTGCCTCTTCTTGGGCCATCAATGAGCAGTTCTTC | CASSWAINEQFF
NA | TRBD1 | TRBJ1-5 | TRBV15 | TGTGCCACCAGCCCGGGACAGATACAGCCCCAGCATTTT | CATSPGQIQPQHF
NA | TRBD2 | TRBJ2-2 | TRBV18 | TGTGCCAGCTCACCGCGGACTAGCGGGAGCGGGGAGCTGTTTTTT | CASSPRTSGSGELFF
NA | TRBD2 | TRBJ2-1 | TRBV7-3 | TGTGCCAGCAGCTTAACTGCTAGCGGGTGGGACAATGAGCAGTTCTTC | CASSLTASGWDNEQFF
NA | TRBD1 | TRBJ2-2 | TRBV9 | TGTGCCAGCAGCGTAGGATCCCTCCGGACAGGGGCAAGCACCGGGGAGCTGTTTTTT | CASSVGSLRTGASTGELFF
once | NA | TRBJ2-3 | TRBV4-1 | TGCGCCAGCAGCCAATCCGGCCAGCGAATGGATACGCAGTATTTT | CASSQSGQRMDTQYF
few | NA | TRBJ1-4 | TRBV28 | TGTGCCAGCAGTTGGGGGACTTTGGCCGAAAAACTGTTTTTT | CASSWGTLAEKLFF
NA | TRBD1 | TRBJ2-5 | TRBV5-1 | TGCGCCAGCAGTGCCGGGACAGGGGAGACCCAGTACTTC | CASSAGTGETQYF
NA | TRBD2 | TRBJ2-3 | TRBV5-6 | TGTGCCAGCAGCTTAGCTGCGGGGGTGGGTACGCAGTATTTT | CASSLAAGVGTQYF
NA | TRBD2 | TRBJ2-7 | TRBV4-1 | TGCGCCAGCAGGCCTGGGCTAGCGGGTTCCTACGAGCAGTACTTC | CASRPGLAGSYEQYF
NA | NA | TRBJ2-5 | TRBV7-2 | TGTGCCAGCTCCGTCTCGGAGACCCAGTACTTC | CASSVSETQYF
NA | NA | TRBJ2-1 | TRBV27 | TGTGCCAGCAGTTCCCAGCGACCCTCCTACAATGAGCAGTTCTTC | CASSSQRPSYNEQFF
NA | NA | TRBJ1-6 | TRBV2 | TGTGCCAGCAGTAACGGTGGAGACCTCCACTTT | CASSNGGDLHF
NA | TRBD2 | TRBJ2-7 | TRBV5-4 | TGTGCCAGCAGCTTGTTTGGGTTGCTAGCGGACGAGCAGTACTTC | CASSLFGLLADEQYF
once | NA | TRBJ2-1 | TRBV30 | TGTGCCTGGAGTGGGCTAGCCAATGAGCAGTTCTTC | CAWSGLANEQFF
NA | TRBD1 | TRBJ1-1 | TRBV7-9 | TGTGCCAGCAGCTTAGGGACAGGGGGCGGTAGGAACACTGAAGCTTTCTTT | CASSLGTGGGRNTEAFF
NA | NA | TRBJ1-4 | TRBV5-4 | TGTGCCAGCAGCCCCGGGGTTGCTAATGAAAAACTGTTTTTT | CASSPGVANEKLFF
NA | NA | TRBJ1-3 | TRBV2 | TGTGCCAGTCAGACAGGCCCCTCTGGAAACACCATATATTTT | CASQTGPSGNTIYF
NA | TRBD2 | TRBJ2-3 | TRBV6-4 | TGTGCCAGCAGTGACTCGACTAGCGGGAGTGATACGCAGTATTTT | CASSDSTSGSDTQYF
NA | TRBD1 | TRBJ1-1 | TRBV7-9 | TGTGCCAGCAGCTTGGCCGGGACAGGGGCAGCTTTCTTT | CASSLAGTGAAFF
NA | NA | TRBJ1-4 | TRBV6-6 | TGTGCCAGCAGTTACTCAGGTGGGGGGAATGAAAAACTGTTTTTT | CASSYSGGGNEKLFF
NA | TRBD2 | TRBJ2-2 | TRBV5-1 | TGCGCCAGCAGCACGGGACTAGCGGGGCTGAACACCGGGGAGCTGTTTTTT | CASSTGLAGLNTGELFF